This entry lists 26 T cell receptor beta chains sequenced from one sample in a study of T cells in Graves' hyperthyroidism and ophthalmopathy. Amplification yielded TCR beta CDR3 regions, with RNA transcripts as the source. First-round RT-PCR with HTBI primers amplified the TCR CDR3 region. TCRdb called the multiplex PCR reads again in MiXCR, with one record for every CDR3 protein. The sample consists of some 560,000 distinct CDR3 sequences, 15% to 17% of them appearing once. Sequencing was performed on blood. The receptor source for this set is a woman aged 25 to 45 with Graves' hyperthyroidism.

The table lists this clonotype with many counts. The V call is TRBV6-1, the J call TRBJ2-5, with unresolved D. Per germline, CDR1 MNHNS and CDR2 SASEGT. The CDR3 has 13 amino acids. Trimming took off 6 bases at V and 2 bases at J, with 10 bases between the two ends. The CDR3 coding sequence is TGTGCCAGCAGATACGCCGTACAAGAGACCCAGTACTTC. Protein: CASRYAVQETQYF.

The gene calls are TRBV7-9 and TRBJ2-2; TRBD2 matches at 10 bases. V dropped 5 bases and J dropped 7; count of bases not matched to a gene: 10. CDR1 and CDR2 (germline): SEHNR, FQNEAQ (reference sequence). The CDR3 spans 16 residues. In DNA form, the CDR3 reads TGTGCCAGCAGCCCCCCCCAGCGGGAGGGCTTCGGGGAGCTGTTTTTT. Its protein is CASSPPQREGFGELFF.

This clonotype was observed at least ten times. The chain has TRBV9 and TRBJ2-2, with TRBD2 identical over 9 bases. The ends lost 3 bases at V and 4 bases at J; junction bases unmatched: 4. The CDR3 length is 15 residues. CDR1 SGDLS and CDR2 YYNGEE come from the germline V gene. For the CDR3, the DNA is TGTGCCAGCAGCGCAGCGGGAGGTATCACCGGGGAGCTGTTTTTT. Translated: CASSAAGGITGELFF.

This clonotype was found many times. The V and J genes are TRBV5-5 and TRBJ2-7; 7 bases match TRBD2. V was clipped by 5 bases and J by 2 bases; unmatched bases: 4. This CDR3 has 13 residues. Germline V lookup: CDR1 SGHKS, CDR2 YYEKEE (reference sequence). In nucleotides, the CDR3 is TGTGCCAGCAGTTTTGGACTAGCCTACGAGCAGTACTTC. Encoded protein: CASSFGLAYEQYF.

This clonotype was counted ten times or more. The chain couples TRBV27 to TRBJ2-5; 14 bases are shared with TRBD2. Trimming removed 8 bases from V and 1 base from J; junction bases left unmatched: 6. The length of the CDR3 is 16 residues. Germline assignment: CDR1 MNHEY and CDR2 SMNVEV (reference sequence). CDR3 in amino acids: CASVGGLAGAQETQYF. The CDR3 DNA sequence: TGTGCCAGCGTGGGGGGACTAGCGGGAGCCCAAGAGACCCAGTACTTC.

The chain combines TRBV7-2 with TRBJ1-1; 9 bases are shared with TRBD1. CDR1 and CDR2 from the germline V gene are SGHTA and FQGNSA. This CDR3 has 15 amino acids. J was trimmed by 5 bases and V by 5 bases; bases with no gene match: 9. CDR3: CASSPLPGQGTEAFF. The DNA of the CDR3 is TGTGCCAGCAGCCCACTCCCGGGACAGGGAACTGAAGCTTTCTTT.

There are many counts of this clonotype. The chain uses TRBV7-3 and TRBJ2-1, with D possibly matching TRBD2 (5 bases). Germline CDR1 SGHTA, CDR2 FQGTGA. CDR3 length equals 15 residues. V shed 5 bases and J shed 5 bases, with 16 bases lying between them. CDR3 nucleotides: TGTGCCAGCAGCGATGGAAGCAGGAGGAACAATGAGCAGTTCTTC. Translation gives CASSDGSRRNNEQFF.

Remarks on this clonotype: This may come from a read error, since a much larger clone is one base off. The CDR3 coding sequence is TGTGCCAGCAGCTTAGAGGACACCTCCTACAATGAGCAGCTCTTC. Its translation: CASSLEDTSYNEQLF. The chain has TRBV7-8 and TRBJ2-1, with TRBD1 as a possible D gene (5 bases). Germline CDR1 reads SGHVS; CDR2 reads FQNEAQ. This CDR3 has 15 amino acids.

The chain employs TRBV3-1 and TRBJ2-1, with 7 bases lining up with TRBD2. This CDR3 region has 18 residues. V shed 4 bases and J 8 bases; nucleotides not matched to a gene: 20. Germline V gene sequence: CDR1 LGHDT, CDR2 YNNKEL (reference sequence). Here the CDR3 DNA reads TGTGCCAGCAGCCTCCTAGGGGTCTTAGCGGGCCAGACGGATGAGCAGTTCTTC. This codes for CASSLLGVLAGQTDEQFF.

V gene TRBV25-1 combines with J gene TRBJ2-7; TRBD2 matches at 8 bases. Unmatched junction bases numbered 6, after V lost 3 bases and J lost 5 bases. Germline CDR1 MGHDK, CDR2 SYGVNS. The CDR3 has 14 residues. CDR3 residues: CASSDSGKTDEQYF. DNA of the CDR3: TGTGCCAGCAGTGATAGCGGGAAAACCGACGAGCAGTACTTC.

This clonotype was detected ten times or more. The CDR3 DNA reads as TGTGCCATCAGGAGGAAGGGGACAGAGTATCTGACTAACTATGGCTACACCTTC. Residues: CAIRRKGTEYLTNYGYTF. The rearrangement links TRBV10-3 to TRBJ1-2; 7 bases map to TRBD1. Per germline, CDR1 ENHRY and CDR2 SYGVKD. This CDR3 is built from 18 residues. V was pared by 6 bases and J by 0 bases, with 16 bases of the junction left unmatched.

This clonotype has at least ten counts. The chain links TRBV30 to TRBJ1-1, with a tentative D call TRBD1 (5 bases). The CDR3 runs 13 residues. The V gene's germline CDR1 is GTSNPN and CDR2 SVGIG (reference sequence). The V and J ends lost 3 bases and 5 bases respectively, with 13 bases between them. The CDR3 DNA is TGTGCCTGGAGGCCCAGGGAGGAAACTGAAGCTTTCTTT. Translation gives CAWRPREETEAFF.

This chain links TRBV4-3 with TRBJ2-2, with 13 bases that match TRBD2. Germline loops: CDR1 LGHNA, CDR2 YSLEER. The CDR3 is 18 residues long. V lost 0 bases to trimming and J lost 5 bases; unmatched junction nucleotides: 6. As DNA, the CDR3 is TGCGCCAGCAGCCAAGACCTCGGACTAGCGGGAGATACCGGGGAGCTGTTTTTT. It codes for CASSQDLGLAGDTGELFF.

V gene TRBV6-5 combines with J gene TRBJ2-7, with D possibly being TRBD1 or TRBD2 (5 bases each). Germline CDR1 MNHEY, CDR2 SVGAGI. The CDR3 runs to 16 residues. Trimming took off 0 bases at V and 0 bases at J, with 12 bases between the two ends. CDR3 nucleotides: TGTGCCAGCAGTTACTCGGGGCAGCGGCCCTCCTACGAGCAGTACTTC. Amino acid sequence: CASSYSGQRPSYEQYF.

This clonotype was seen at least ten times. The chain employs TRBV7-2 and TRBJ2-7; 8 bases are a match to TRBD2. Germline CDR1 is SGHTA and CDR2 is FQGNSA. Unmatched junction bases numbered 8, after V lost 6 bases and J lost 1 base. The CDR3 contains 15 residues. The CDR3 nucleotides are TGTGCCAGCAGTCGGAGCGGGGGACGATCCTACGAGCAGTACTTC. Translating gives CASSRSGGRSYEQYF.

This clonotype occurred many times. J is TRBJ2-3 and V is TRBV7-2; TRBD2 aligns across 7 bases. The CDR3 is 14 residues long. J was trimmed by 0 bases and V by 7 bases; bases with no gene match: 4. Germline V gene lookup returns CDR1 SGHTA and CDR2 FQGNSA. The CDR3 protein is CASILAASTDTQYF. For the CDR3, the DNA is TGTGCCAGCATCCTAGCGGCTAGCACAGATACGCAGTATTTT. Full variable domain (remainder filled in from reference TRBV7-2 and TRBJ2-3): GAGVSQSPSNKVTEKGKDVELRCDPISGHTALYWYRQSLGQGLEFLIYFQGNSAPDKSGLPSDRFSAERTGGSVSTLTIQRTQQEDSAVYLCASILAASTDTQYFGPGTRLTVL.

This sequence joins TRBV5-1 and TRBJ2-5; D is possibly TRBD2 (5 bases). This CDR3 is 14 amino acids long. In germline, CDR1 is SGHRS, CDR2 YFSETQ. V shed 2 bases and J shed 6 bases, with 14 bases lying between them. The CDR3 loop is CASSLRIGGQTQYF. In DNA form, the CDR3 reads TGCGCCAGCAGCTTACGAATAGGAGGCCAGACCCAGTACTTC.

The chain is built from TRBV11-2 and TRBJ2-7, with TRBD2 as a possible D gene (6 bases). Trimming removed 2 bases from V and 0 bases from J, with 11 bases in between. The CDR3 runs to 15 residues. Germline V lookup: CDR1 SGHAT, CDR2 FQNNGV. CDR3 nucleotide sequence: TGTGCCAGCAGCTTACGTGGGGGGAGCTCCTACGAGCAGTACTTC. Its translation: CASSLRGGSSYEQYF.

Ten or more counts support this clonotype. The chain links TRBV18 to TRBJ2-1, with D tentatively TRBD1 (5 bases). From germline, CDR1 is KGHSH and CDR2 LQKENI. Trimming took off 4 bases at V and 7 bases at J, with 14 bases between the two ends. The CDR3 has 14 amino acids. Here the CDR3 reads CASSRREGGNEQFF. The CDR3 region has the DNA TGTGCCAGCTCACGCAGGGAAGGTGGGAATGAGCAGTTCTTC.

This clonotype was recorded at least ten times. The J gene is TRBJ2-3, the V gene TRBV28; D remains ambiguous. Germline-derived CDR1 and CDR2 are MDHEN and SYDVKM. The CDR3 consists of 15 residues. Trimming took off 5 bases at V and 0 bases at J, with 12 bases between the two ends. The CDR3 protein is CASSRPRISTDTQYF. CDR3 sequence (DNA): TGTGCCAGCAGTCGTCCCAGGATTAGCACAGATACGCAGTATTTT. The full variable domain, in which reference TRBV28 and TRBJ2-3 provide the parts outside the CDR3, is DVKVTQSSRYLVKRTGEKVFLECVQDMDHENMFWYRQDPGLGLRLIYFSYDVKMKEKGDIPEGYSVSREKKERFSLILESASTNQTSMYLCASSRPRISTDTQYFGPGTRLTVL.

This clonotype was recorded many times. The chain carries TRBV6-1 and TRBJ2-7; D is possibly TRBD1 (5 bases). V lost 2 bases and J lost 4, with 9 bases in between. The CDR3 runs 13 residues. CDR1 MNHNS and CDR2 SASEGT come from the germline V gene. Written as DNA, the CDR3 is TGTGCCAGCAGTGAAATGGGGCTTTACGAGCAGTACTTC. It codes for CASSEMGLYEQYF.

This clonotype was detected only a few times. The chain carries TRBV6-1 and TRBJ1-1, with 10 bases that match TRBD1. Germline values: CDR1 MNHNS, CDR2 SASEGT. This CDR3 is built from 14 residues. With V trimmed by 7 bases and J by 2 bases, 4 bases remained unmatched. This CDR3 is CASTTGGENTEAFF. The CDR3 DNA reads TGTGCCAGCACGACAGGGGGCGAAAACACTGAAGCTTTCTTT.

The chain couples TRBV20-1 to TRBJ2-5, with 7 bases matching TRBD2. Germline V CDR1 and CDR2: DFQATT, SNEGSKA (reference sequence). The CDR3 totals 14 residues. V was clipped by 5 bases and J by 4 bases; unmatched bases: 10. CDR3 amino acids: CSAGQGLGTETQYF. DNA for the CDR3: TGCAGTGCTGGACAAGGACTAGGAACAGAGACCCAGTACTTC.

This chain links TRBV5-4 with TRBJ1-4, with D perhaps TRBD1 (6 bases). Per the germline V gene, CDR1 is SGHNT and CDR2 is YYREEE (reference sequence). This CDR3 contains 15 residues. V dropped 3 bases and J dropped 5 bases, with 14 bases sitting between them. The CDR3 coding sequence is TGTGCCAGCAGCTCACAGGGACCCTCCAATGAAAAACTGTTTTTT. Its protein product is CASSSQGPSNEKLFF.

This clonotype has only a few counts. The gene calls are TRBV20-1 and TRBJ2-7; D ambiguous. This CDR3 is 14 amino acids long. V lost 2 bases and J 0 bases, leaving 11 bases between the germline ends. The germline CDR1 and CDR2 sequences are DFQATT and SNEGSKA (reference sequence). The CDR3 bases are TGCAGTGCTAGACCCGACGGCCGCTCCTACGAGCAGTACTTC. Encoded protein: CSARPDGRSYEQYF.

In this sample, this clonotype turned up many times. This chain uses TRBV24-1 with TRBJ2-2, with D possibly being TRBD1 (5 bases). The CDR3 is made up of 15 amino acids. Trimming removed 1 base at V and 6 bases at J, with 11 bases between. The germline V gene has CDR1 KGHDR and CDR2 SFDVKD. CDR3 sequence reads: CATSDFGLGAGELFF. CDR3 sequence (DNA): TGTGCCACCAGTGATTTTGGGTTAGGGGCCGGGGAGCTGTTTTTT.